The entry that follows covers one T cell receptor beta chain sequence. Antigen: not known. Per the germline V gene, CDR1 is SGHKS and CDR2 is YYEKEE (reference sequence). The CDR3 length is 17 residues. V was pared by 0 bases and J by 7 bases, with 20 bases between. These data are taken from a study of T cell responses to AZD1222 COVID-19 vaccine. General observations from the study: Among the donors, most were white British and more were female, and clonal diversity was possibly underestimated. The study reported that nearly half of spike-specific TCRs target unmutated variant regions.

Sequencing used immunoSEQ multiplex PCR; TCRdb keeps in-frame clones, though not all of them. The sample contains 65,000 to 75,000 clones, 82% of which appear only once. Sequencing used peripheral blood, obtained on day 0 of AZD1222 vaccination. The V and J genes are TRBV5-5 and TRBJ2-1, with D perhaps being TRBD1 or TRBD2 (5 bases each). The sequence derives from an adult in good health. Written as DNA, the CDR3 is TGTGCCAGCAGCTTGGTTGGGGCCCAGGGAGATCTAAATGAGCAGTTCTTC. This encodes CASSLVGAQGDLNEQFF. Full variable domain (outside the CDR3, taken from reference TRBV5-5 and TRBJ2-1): DAGVTQSPTHLIKTRGQQVTLRCSPISGHKSVSWYQQVLGQGPQFIFQYYEKEERGRGNFPDRFSARQFPNYSSELNVNALLLGDSALYLCASSLVGAQGDLNEQFFGPGTRLTVL.